This is a list of T cell receptor beta chains from one sample in a study of blood T cell repertoires in COVID-19. Generated by immunoSEQ multiplex PCR, the TCRdb table keeps only in-frame clones and is missing some. The data show tens of thousands of clones, 84% seen once. The sequencing input was peripheral blood. These receptors came from a man aged 45-65 years with acute or convalescent COVID-19. Both conserved end residues are part of each CDR3. D genes are given only for firm matches. A clone size is listed for some rows: how often the clone was seen (once, few, many), or a class if it is expanded.

size: .
V: TRBV28
J: TRBJ2-2
D: .
CDR3: CASSFILLPGELFF
DNA: TGTGCCAGCAGTTTTATCCTCCTCCCCGGGGAGCTGTTTTTT

size: .
V: TRBV29-1
J: TRBJ2-3
D: TRBD1
CDR3: CSVEKQGAITDTQYF
DNA: TGCAGCGTTGAAAAGCAGGGGGCTATCACAGATACGCAGTATTTT

size: .
V: TRBV7-2
J: TRBJ2-3
D: .
CDR3: CASSDRPGGTDTQYF
DNA: TGTGCCAGCAGCGACCGACCGGGGGGCACAGATACGCAGTATTTT

size: .
V: TRBV19
J: TRBJ1-1
D: .
CDR3: CASSVPPGSHTEAFF
DNA: TGTGCCAGTAGTGTACCGCCAGGGTCTCACACTGAAGCTTTCTTT

size: .
V: TRBV28
J: TRBJ2-5
D: .
CDR3: CASSLRRQVGQGWETQYF
DNA: TGTGCCAGCAGTTTAAGGCGGCAGGTGGGGCAGGGCTGGGAGACCCAGTACTTC

size: .
V: TRBV9
J: TRBJ2-1
D: TRBD2
CDR3: CASSALSTSGGPYNEQFF
DNA: TGTGCCAGCAGCGCCTTATCGACTAGCGGGGGACCCTACAATGAGCAGTTCTTC

size: once
V: TRBV7-4
J: TRBJ2-5
D: .
CDR3: CASSLRFQGQETQYF
DNA: TGTGCCAGCAGCTTAAGGTTTCAGGGTCAAGAGACCCAGTACTTC

size: .
V: TRBV5-1
J: TRBJ2-3
D: TRBD2
CDR3: CASSRGGTDTQYF
DNA: TGCGCCAGCTCCCGGGGGGGAACAGATACGCAGTATTTT

size: .
V: TRBV5-4
J: TRBJ2-2
D: TRBD2
CDR3: CASSGRSGRNTGELFF
DNA: TGTGCCAGCAGCGGCCGTAGCGGGAGGAACACCGGGGAGCTGTTTTTT

size: .
V: TRBV5-4
J: TRBJ1-3
D: .
CDR3: CASSPAGVSGNTIYF
DNA: TGTGCCAGCAGCCCAGCCGGGGTCTCTGGAAACACCATATATTTT

size: .
V: TRBV6-2/TRBV6-3
J: TRBJ1-5
D: .
CDR3: CASSLGVSNQPQHF
DNA: TGTGCCAGCAGTCTAGGGGTTAGCAATCAGCCCCAGCATTTT

size: .
V: TRBV5-6
J: TRBJ1-6
D: .
CDR3: CASSRPEGVRSPLHF
DNA: TGTGCCAGCAGCCGACCTGAGGGGGTTCGATCACCCCTCCACTTT

size: .
V: TRBV5-4
J: TRBJ1-2
D: TRBD1
CDR3: CASSLVGQALYGYTF
DNA: TGTGCCAGCAGCTTGGTAGGACAGGCCCTCTATGGCTACACCTTC

size: .
V: TRBV6-5
J: TRBJ1-5
D: .
CDR3: CASTNQYSNQPQHF
DNA: TGTGCCAGCACCAACCAGTATAGCAATCAGCCCCAGCATTTT

size: .
V: TRBV23-1
J: TRBJ2-7
D: .
CDR3: CASSQGEYRYEQYF
DNA: TGCGCCAGCAGTCAGGGAGAATATCGCTACGAGCAGTACTTC